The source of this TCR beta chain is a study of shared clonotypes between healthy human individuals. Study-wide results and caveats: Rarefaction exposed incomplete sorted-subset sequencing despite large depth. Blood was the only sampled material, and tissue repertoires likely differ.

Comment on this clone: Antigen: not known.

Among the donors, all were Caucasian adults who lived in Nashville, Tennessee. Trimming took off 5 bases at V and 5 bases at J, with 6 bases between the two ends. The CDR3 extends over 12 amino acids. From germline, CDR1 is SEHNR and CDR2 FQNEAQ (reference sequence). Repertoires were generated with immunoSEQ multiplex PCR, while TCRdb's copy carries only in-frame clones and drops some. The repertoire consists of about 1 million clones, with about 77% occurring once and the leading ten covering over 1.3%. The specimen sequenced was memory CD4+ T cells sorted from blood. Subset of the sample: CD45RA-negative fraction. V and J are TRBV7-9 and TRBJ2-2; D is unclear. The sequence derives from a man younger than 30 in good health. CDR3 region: CASSLQTGELFF. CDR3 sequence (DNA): TGTGCCAGCAGCCTCCAAACCGGGGAGCTGTTTTTT.